These 27 T cell receptor beta chains were sequenced from one sample in a study of OX40 agonist ivuxolimab in advanced cancers. The table came from immunoSEQ multiplex PCR; TCRdb's copy has only in-frame clones and leaves some out. The sample lists tens of thousands of clones, 82% seen once, with 5.5% in the top ten. The sample consisted of CD4+ or CD8+ T cells sorted from blood, taken in a trial of the OX40 agonist ivuxolimab. The origin of the receptors is an adult with an advanced solid tumor such as melanoma, head and neck, liver or kidney cancer.

The chain recombines TRBV7-2 with TRBJ2-1; TRBD1 agrees at 7 bases. V was clipped by 4 bases and J by 0 bases; unmatched bases: 3. Germline V gene lookup returns CDR1 SGHTA and CDR2 FQGNSA. The CDR3 runs 15 residues. The CDR3 DNA reads as TGTGCCAGCAGCTGGGACAGAAACTCCTACAATGAGCAGTTCTTC. Protein: CASSWDRNSYNEQFF.

The chain uses TRBV2 and TRBJ1-5, with D tentatively TRBD1 (5 bases). The CDR3 runs to 14 residues. The germline V and J ends were trimmed by 4 bases and 7 bases, with 14 bases remaining between them. Germline lookup yields CDR1 SNHLY and CDR2 FYNNEI. The CDR3 DNA follows: TGTGCCAGCAGTGTGGCAGGGCCTTACCAGCCCCAGCATTTT. Translation: CASSVAGPYQPQHF.

The rearrangement links TRBV6-5 to TRBJ2-7; 10 bases are a match to TRBD1. The CDR3 is 14 residues long. Germline V lookup: CDR1 MNHEY, CDR2 SVGAGI. V trimming: 6 bases; J trimming: 2 bases; junction bases outside the gene matches: 4. The CDR3 sequence: CASRKGQGTYEQYF. CDR3 nucleotides: TGTGCCAGCAGGAAGGGACAGGGGACCTACGAGCAGTACTTC.

This chain links TRBV7-8 with TRBJ1-5; TRBD1 matches 9 bases. CDR1 and CDR2 from the germline V gene are SGHVS and FQNEAQ. Germline trimming cut 7 bases from V and 5 bases from J; bases unmatched to any gene: 6. The CDR3 spans 14 residues. CDR3 region: CASTSDRGYQPQHF. CDR3 nucleotide sequence: TGTGCCAGCACCTCGGACAGGGGCTATCAGCCCCAGCATTTT.

This chain joins TRBV28 and TRBJ1-2; no reliable D call. The germline gives CDR1 MDHEN, CDR2 SYDVKM. V was cut by 3 bases and J by 0 bases, with 8 bases left in between. CDR3 length equals 14 residues. CDR3 coding DNA: TGTGCCAGCAGTTTTGGCAGCTCTAACTATGGCTACACCTTC. This translates into CASSFGSSNYGYTF.

The rearrangement uses TRBV5-5 and TRBJ2-7; 7 nucleotides agree with TRBD1. Germline assignment: CDR1 SGHKS and CDR2 YYEKEE (reference sequence). There are 13 residues in the CDR3. V shed 7 bases and J 2 bases; nucleotides not matched to a gene: 6. The CDR3 protein is CASGQGEPYEQYF. CDR3 coding DNA: TGTGCCAGCGGTCAGGGGGAACCCTACGAGCAGTACTTC.

The V gene is TRBV4-1, the J gene TRBJ1-1; D possibly corresponds to TRBD1 (6 bases). The V gene's germline CDR1 is MGHRA and CDR2 YSYEKL. The CDR3 length is 15 residues. Trimming cost V 1 base and J 3 bases, with 12 bases left between them. The CDR3 DNA sequence: TGCGCCAGCAGCCAAGCGGGGCAGGGGTACACTGAAGCTTTCTTT. It translates to CASSQAGQGYTEAFF.

The chain carries TRBV9 and TRBJ2-5; TRBD2 matches 14 bases. V was pared by 3 bases and J by 2 bases, with 3 bases of the junction left unmatched. The germline gives CDR1 SGDLS, CDR2 YYNGEE. This CDR3 is 16 amino acids long. The CDR3 bases are TGTGCCAGCAGCGGGACTAGCGGGAGGTCTCAAGAGACCCAGTACTTC. Protein sequence: CASSGTSGRSQETQYF.

This clone was observed a few times. The chain recombines TRBV7-2 with TRBJ2-7, with D unclear. Germline-derived CDR1 and CDR2 are SGHTA and FQGNSA. V was shortened by 8 bases and J by 3 bases, with 11 bases between the two germline ends. The CDR3 extends over 12 amino acids. The CDR3: CASSLFDYEQYF. Here the CDR3 DNA reads TGTGCCAGCTCACTCTTCGACTACGAGCAGTACTTC.

This chain joins TRBV4-1 and TRBJ1-3; D is unclear. V was clipped by 0 bases and J by 0 bases, with 12 bases between them. The CDR3 loop spans 17 amino acids. Germline V gene lookup returns CDR1 MGHRA and CDR2 YSYEKL. CDR3 coding DNA: TGCGCCAGCAGCCAAGAGACCGGGCCTAGCTCTGGAAACACCATATATTTT. This codes for CASSQETGPSSGNTIYF.

This clone was observed a single time. This rearrangement joins TRBV2 to TRBJ2-3, with a tentative D call TRBD1 (6 bases). The CDR3 is made up of 14 amino acids. The V end was cut by 5 bases, the J end by 3 bases, with 12 bases between. Germline lookup yields CDR1 SNHLY and CDR2 FYNNEI. CDR3 region: CASSQQGLTDTQYF. The CDR3, as DNA: TGTGCCAGCAGTCAACAGGGCTTAACAGATACGCAGTATTTT. The full variable domain, with the rest looked up from reference TRBV2 and TRBJ2-3, is EPEVTQTPSHQVTQMGQEVILRCVPISNHLYFYWYRQILGQKVEFLVSFYNNEISEKSEIFDDQFSVERPDGSNFTLKIRSTKLEDSAMYFCASSQQGLTDTQYFGPGTRLTVL.

Only one count was recorded for this clone. This sequence joins TRBV27 and TRBJ2-5; 7 bases align to TRBD1. V lost 2 bases, J lost 1 base, and 4 bases stayed unmatched. From germline, CDR1 is MNHEY and CDR2 SMNVEV (reference sequence). The CDR3 is made up of 15 amino acids. The CDR3: CASSLGRQGQETQYF. The DNA of the CDR3 is TGTGCCAGCAGTTTAGGACGACAGGGCCAAGAGACCCAGTACTTC.

V is TRBV28 and J is TRBJ2-3; D is unresolved. The germline CDR1 and CDR2 sequences are MDHEN and SYDVKM. Trimming cost V 10 bases and J 2 bases, with 10 bases left between them. The CDR3 sequence is 12 residues long. CDR3 nucleotide sequence: TGTGCCACCACATCCTTCACAGATACGCAGTATTTT. This sequence encodes CATTSFTDTQYF. Full variable domain (missing parts from reference TRBV28 and TRBJ2-3): DVKVTQSSRYLVKRTGEKVFLECVQDMDHENMFWYRQDPGLGLRLIYFSYDVKMKEKGDIPEGYSVSREKKERFSLILESASTNQTSMYLCATTSFTDTQYFGPGTRLTVL.

The gene calls are TRBV28 and TRBJ2-3; D is uncertain. The V and J ends lost 4 bases and 3 bases respectively, with 11 bases between them. CDR1 is MDHEN and CDR2 is SYDVKM in the germline V gene. The CDR3 contains 14 residues. For the CDR3, the DNA is TGTGCCAGCAGTTCCGACCTACAGACAGATACGCAGTATTTT. Translating it yields CASSSDLQTDTQYF.

The V call is TRBV6-5, the J call TRBJ1-4; perhaps TRBD1 as D (5 bases). Trimming stripped 7 bases from V and 8 bases from J, with 14 bases between. Germline CDR1 reads MNHEY; CDR2 reads SVGAGI. The CDR3 spans 13 residues. The CDR3 loop is CASKGQGWEKLFF. The CDR3 bases are TGTGCCAGCAAGGGGCAGGGATGGGAAAAACTGTTTTTT.

The rearrangement joins TRBV10-2 to TRBJ1-2, with D tentatively TRBD1 (5 bases). CDR1 is WSHSY, CDR2 SAAADI, per germline. This CDR3 has 13 residues. The V gene lost 6 bases and the J gene lost 8 bases, with 16 bases spanning the gap. The CDR3 spells CASRNTGIQGYTF. The CDR3 nucleotides are TGCGCCAGCAGGAACACAGGAATACAGGGCTACACCTTC.

Only one count was recorded for this clone. The V and J genes are TRBV12-5 and TRBJ2-3, with 7 bases aligning to TRBD2. Germline trimming cut 7 bases from V and 4 bases from J; bases unmatched to any gene: 8. The CDR3 has 14 residues. CDR1 is LGHNT and CDR2 is FRNRAP in the germline V gene. CDR3 region: CASAPGAGADTQYF. CDR3 in DNA: TGTGCTAGTGCTCCCGGGGCGGGGGCAGATACGCAGTATTTT. Together with reference TRBV12-5 and TRBJ2-3, the CDR3 gives the full variable domain: DARVTQTPRHKVTEMGQEVTMRCQPILGHNTVFWYRQTMMQGLELLAYFRNRAPLDDSGMPKDRFSAEMPDATLATLKIQPSEPRDSAVYFCASAPGAGADTQYFGPGTRLTVL.

For this clone: The sample contains more than one DNA sequence encoding this CDR3. This sequence joins TRBV19 and TRBJ2-1, with D possibly TRBD1 on 5 matching bases. Trimming removed 6 bases from V and 7 bases from J, with 10 bases in between. The CDR3 has 12 residues. The germline V gene has CDR1 LNHDA and CDR2 SQIVND (reference sequence). CDR3 sequence (DNA): TGTGCCAGTAGAAGGCAGGGAAATGAGCAGTTCTTC. As protein: CASRRQGNEQFF. Together with reference TRBV19 and TRBJ2-1, the CDR3 gives the full variable domain: DGGITQSPKYLFRKEGQNVTLSCEQNLNHDAMYWYRQDPGQGLRLIYYSQIVNDFQKGDIAEGYSVSREKKESFPLTVTSAQKNPTAFYLCASRRQGNEQFFGPGTRLTVL.

This clone was observed a single time. The chain uses TRBV7-7 and TRBJ2-3, with TRBD1 identical over 10 bases. Trimming cost V 3 bases and J 2 bases; bases outside gene matches: 2. This CDR3 region has 15 residues. Germline CDR1 reads SSHAT; CDR2 reads FNYEAQ (reference sequence). For the CDR3, the DNA is TGTGCCAGCAGCTTTGGGACAGGGGTCACAGATACGCAGTATTTT. It translates to CASSFGTGVTDTQYF. The full variable domain, in which reference TRBV7-7 and TRBJ2-3 provide the parts outside the CDR3, is GAGVSQSPRYKVTKRGQDVTLRCDPISSHATLYWYQQALGQGPEFLTYFNYEAQPDKSGLPSDRFSAERPEGSISTLTIQRTEQRDSAMYRCASSFGTGVTDTQYFGPGTRLTVL.

V and J are TRBV7-9 and TRBJ1-2; D uncertain. CDR3 length: 14 residues. Per the germline V gene, CDR1 is SEHNR and CDR2 is FQNEAQ (reference sequence). Trimming pared 5 bases from V and 8 bases from J, leaving 18 bases between. The CDR3 reads CASSTPREISGYTF. The CDR3 DNA reads as TGTGCCAGCAGCACCCCGCGGGAAATTAGCGGCTACACCTTC. Based on the CDR3 plus reference TRBV7-9 and TRBJ1-2, the full variable domain is DTGVSQNPRHKITKRGQNVTFRCDPISEHNRLYWYRQTLGQGPEFLTYFQNEAQLEKSRLLSDRFSAERPKGSFSTLEIQRTEQGDSAMYLCASSTPREISGYTFGSGTRLTVV.

The chain uses TRBV4-3 and TRBJ2-2, with 9 bases that match TRBD1. The CDR3 runs 15 residues. CDR1 is LGHNA, CDR2 YSLEER, per germline. The J segment lost 5 bases and the V segment lost 4 bases, leaving 5 bases of the junction unmatched. This chain's CDR3 is CASSPAGQGTGELFF. The CDR3 DNA reads TGCGCCAGCAGCCCCGCAGGACAGGGGACCGGGGAGCTGTTTTTT.

The V gene is TRBV5-4, the J gene TRBJ2-3, with 11 bases identical to TRBD2. CDR1 and CDR2 from the germline V gene are SGHNT and YYREEE (reference sequence). Trimming at V came to 4 bases and at J to 10 bases, leaving 14 bases not matched to a gene. The CDR3 loop spans 16 amino acids. CDR3: CASSMAVGTSGWAQYF. CDR3 DNA sequence: TGTGCCAGCAGCATGGCTGTCGGGACTAGCGGTTGGGCGCAGTATTTT.

This chain connects TRBV6-6 to TRBJ2-1; TRBD2 matches at 11 bases. The CDR3 is 15 residues long. J gave up 4 bases and V 10 bases, and 9 bases lay outside the gene matches. Germline assignment: CDR1 MNHNY and CDR2 SVGAGI (reference sequence). Here the CDR3 DNA reads TGTGCCACCGAGATTAGCGGGGGGGATTACAATGAGCAGTTCTTC. This codes for CATEISGGDYNEQFF.

The rearrangement joins TRBV27 to TRBJ1-6; 8 bases are shared with TRBD1. CDR1 is MNHEY and CDR2 is SMNVEV in the germline V gene (reference sequence). The CDR3 is 16 residues long. V was clipped by 5 bases and J by 9 bases; unmatched bases: 12. CDR3 in DNA: TGTGCCAGCAGTCTCCGGACAGGGAGTATGGGTTCACCCCTCCACTTT. This codes for CASSLRTGSMGSPLHF.

This clone came up once. This chain links TRBV4-3 with TRBJ2-7; 8 bases match TRBD2. The CDR3 spans 15 residues. CDR1 is LGHNA, CDR2 YSLEER, per germline. Trimming at V came to 1 base and at J to 2 bases, leaving 4 bases not matched to a gene. For the CDR3, the DNA is TGCGCCAGCAGCCAAGGGGGGACTAGAACCTACGAGCAGTACTTC. As protein: CASSQGGTRTYEQYF.

The sample holds a few counts of this clone. The rearrangement links TRBV7-2 to TRBJ2-5, with 10 bases fitting TRBD1. The CDR3 is 17 residues long. The germline V gene has CDR1 SGHTA and CDR2 FQGNSA. Germline trimming cut 5 bases from V and 2 bases from J; bases unmatched to any gene: 11. The DNA of the CDR3 is TGTGCCAGCAGCGAACTAAGAGGGGGACAGGGGCAAGAGACCCAGTACTTC. Its translation: CASSELRGGQGQETQYF. Supplemented by reference TRBV7-2 and TRBJ2-5, the full variable domain reads GAGVSQSPSNKVTEKGKDVELRCDPISGHTALYWYRQSLGQGLEFLIYFQGNSAPDKSGLPSDRFSAERTGGSVSTLTIQRTQQEDSAVYLCASSELRGGQGQETQYFGPGTRLLVL.

The chain is built from TRBV6-5 and TRBJ1-1, with no clear D. The CDR3 is 16 amino acids. Trimming cost V 0 bases and J 0 bases, with 11 bases left between them. Germline V gene data show CDR1 as MNHEY and CDR2 as SVGAGI. The chain's CDR3 is CASSYSNRELNTEAFF. The CDR3 DNA sequence: TGTGCCAGCAGTTACTCGAACCGGGAATTGAACACTGAAGCTTTCTTT.